This TCR beta chain was profiled in a study of blood T cells in healthy people across ages. Germline trimming cut 4 bases from V and 7 bases from J; bases unmatched to any gene: 14. Germline loops: CDR1 LGHNA, CDR2 YSLEER. This CDR3 is built from 16 residues. Primed by a sample-barcoded 5' primer and a J-beta primer mix, a second PCR proceeded for about 6 to 12 cycles. One entry per CDR3 protein results from TCRdb running MiXCR on the 5' RACE reads. Found here are roughly 1.5 million distinct CDR3 sequences, under 55% of them singletons; the top ten hold approximately 4.1%. Specimen: blood. V is TRBV4-3 and J is TRBJ2-7, with 9 bases lining up with TRBD2. The sequence was obtained from a young woman in good health. This chain's CDR3 is CASSPSVQREVNEQYF. The CDR3 DNA reads as TGCGCCAGCAGCCCCTCGGTGCAGCGGGAGGTCAATGAGCAGTACTTC.